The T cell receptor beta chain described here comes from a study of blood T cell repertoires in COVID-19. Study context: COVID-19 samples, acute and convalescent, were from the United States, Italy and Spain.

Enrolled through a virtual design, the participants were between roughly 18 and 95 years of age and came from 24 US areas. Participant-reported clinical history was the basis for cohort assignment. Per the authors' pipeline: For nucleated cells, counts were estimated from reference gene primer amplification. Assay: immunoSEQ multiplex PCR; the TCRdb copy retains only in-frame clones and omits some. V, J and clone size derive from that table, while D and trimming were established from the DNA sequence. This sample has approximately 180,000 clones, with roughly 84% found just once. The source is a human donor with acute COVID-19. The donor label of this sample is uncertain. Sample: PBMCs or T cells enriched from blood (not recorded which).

CDR3 protein: CASSFGLAGGRSAQYF. The CDR3 DNA reads TGTGCCAGCAGCTTCGGACTAGCGGGGGGTAGGTCGGCGCAGTATTTT. The V and J genes are TRBV11-2 and TRBJ2-3; 14 bases fit TRBD2. With V trimmed by 3 bases and J by 10 bases, 9 bases remained unmatched. This CDR3 has 16 residues. Germline CDR1 is SGHAT and CDR2 is FQNNGV.